This T cell receptor beta chain emerged from a study of OX40 agonist ivuxolimab in advanced cancers. TCRdb keeps only in-frame clones here, not all; method: immunoSEQ multiplex PCR. This table holds some 70,000 clones, around nine tenths found once. The germline CDR1 and CDR2 sequences are GTSNPN and SVGIG (reference sequence). J lost 5 bases, V lost 5 bases, and 8 bases had no gene match. CDR3 size: 14 residues. This specimen consisted of CD4+ or CD8+ T cells sorted from blood, obtained in a trial of the OX40 agonist ivuxolimab. This chain uses TRBV30 with TRBJ1-4; 7 bases are a match to TRBD1. This clonotype was sampled from an adult with an advanced solid tumor such as melanoma, head and neck, liver or kidney cancer. In nucleotides, the CDR3 is TGTGCCTGGGCCCGGGACAGTGGGAATGAAAAACTGTTTTTT. Translation gives CAWARDSGNEKLFF.